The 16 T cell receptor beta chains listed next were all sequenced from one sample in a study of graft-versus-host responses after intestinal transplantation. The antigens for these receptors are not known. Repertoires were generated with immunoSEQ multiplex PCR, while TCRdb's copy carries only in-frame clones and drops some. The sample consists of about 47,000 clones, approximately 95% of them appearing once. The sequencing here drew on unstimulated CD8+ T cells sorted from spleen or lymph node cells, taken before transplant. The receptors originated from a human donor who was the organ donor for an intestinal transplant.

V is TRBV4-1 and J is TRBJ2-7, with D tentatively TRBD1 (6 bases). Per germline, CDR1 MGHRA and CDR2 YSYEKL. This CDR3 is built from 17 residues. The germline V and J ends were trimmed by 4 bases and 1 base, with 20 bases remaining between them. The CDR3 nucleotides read TGCGCCAGCAGCCCTCAACAGGGAACCGGCCTTTCCTACGAGCAGTACTTC. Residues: CASSPQQGTGLSYEQYF.

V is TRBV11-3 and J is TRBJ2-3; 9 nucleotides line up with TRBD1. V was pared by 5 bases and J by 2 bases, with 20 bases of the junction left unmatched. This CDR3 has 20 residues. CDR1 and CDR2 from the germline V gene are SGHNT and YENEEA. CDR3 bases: TGTGCCAGCAGCCCGAGGGGGGGACAGGGCCTGCCTTACCCCACAGATACGCAGTATTTT. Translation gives CASSPRGGQGLPYPTDTQYF.

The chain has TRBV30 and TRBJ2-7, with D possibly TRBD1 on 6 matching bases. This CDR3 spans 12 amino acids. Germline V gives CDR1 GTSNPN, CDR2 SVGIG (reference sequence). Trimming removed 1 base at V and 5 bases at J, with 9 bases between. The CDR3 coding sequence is TGTGCCTGGAGTGAGCAGGGGAACGAGCAGTACTTC. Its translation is CAWSEQGNEQYF.

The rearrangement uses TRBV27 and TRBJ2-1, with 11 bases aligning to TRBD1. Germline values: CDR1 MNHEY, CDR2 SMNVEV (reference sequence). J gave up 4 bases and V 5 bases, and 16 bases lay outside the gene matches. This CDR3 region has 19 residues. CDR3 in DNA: TGTGCCAGCAGTGTTGGACAGGGGGCCTCTATTGCTTTTTACAATGAGCAGTTCTTC. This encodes CASSVGQGASIAFYNEQFF.

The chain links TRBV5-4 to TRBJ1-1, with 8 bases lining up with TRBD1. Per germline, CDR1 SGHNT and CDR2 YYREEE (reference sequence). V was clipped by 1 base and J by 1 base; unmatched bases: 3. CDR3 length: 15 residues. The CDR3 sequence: CASSLIGQGNTEAFF. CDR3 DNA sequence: TGTGCCAGCAGCTTGATTGGACAGGGGAACACTGAAGCTTTCTTT.

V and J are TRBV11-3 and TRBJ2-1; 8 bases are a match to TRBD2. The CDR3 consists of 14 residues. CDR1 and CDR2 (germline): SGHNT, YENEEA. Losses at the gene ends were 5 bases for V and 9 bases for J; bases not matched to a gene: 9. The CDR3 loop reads CASSPRGGWGEQFF. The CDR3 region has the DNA TGTGCCAGCAGCCCCCGGGGGGGATGGGGTGAGCAGTTCTTC.

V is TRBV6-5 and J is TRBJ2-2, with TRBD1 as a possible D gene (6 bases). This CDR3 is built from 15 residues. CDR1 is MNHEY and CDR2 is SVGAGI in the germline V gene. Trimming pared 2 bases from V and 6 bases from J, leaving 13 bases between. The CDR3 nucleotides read TGTGCCAGCAGTTACGCACAGGGATCTTCCGGGGAGCTGTTTTTT. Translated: CASSYAQGSSGELFF.

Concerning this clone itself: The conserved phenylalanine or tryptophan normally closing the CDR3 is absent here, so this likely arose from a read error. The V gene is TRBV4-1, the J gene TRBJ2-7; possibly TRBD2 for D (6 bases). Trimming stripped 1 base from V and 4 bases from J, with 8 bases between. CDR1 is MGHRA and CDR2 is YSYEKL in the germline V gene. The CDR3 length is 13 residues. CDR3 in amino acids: CASSQGGLYEQYL. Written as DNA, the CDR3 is TGCGCCAGCAGCCAAGGTGGACTATACGAGCAGTACCTC.

The CDR3 loop reads CASSGWGGPDTQYF. CDR3 nucleotide sequence: TGTGCCAGCAGTGGATGGGGGGGGCCAGATACGCAGTATTTT. The J gene is TRBJ2-3, the V gene TRBV25-1, with D perhaps TRBD2 (7 bases). Between the trimmed V and J ends, which lost 4 bases and 4 bases, there was a span of 12 bases. This CDR3 contains 14 residues. Germline assignment: CDR1 MGHDK and CDR2 SYGVNS.

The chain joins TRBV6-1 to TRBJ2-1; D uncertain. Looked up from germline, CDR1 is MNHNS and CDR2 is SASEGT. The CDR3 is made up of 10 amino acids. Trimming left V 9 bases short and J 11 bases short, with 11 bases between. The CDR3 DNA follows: TGTGCCAGGCCGCGGACGCAGCAGTTCTTC. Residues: CARPRTQQFF.

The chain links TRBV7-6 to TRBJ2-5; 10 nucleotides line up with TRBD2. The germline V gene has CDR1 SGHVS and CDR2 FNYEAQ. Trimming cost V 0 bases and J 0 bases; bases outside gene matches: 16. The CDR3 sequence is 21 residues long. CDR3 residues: CASSLAETSGAENWYQETQYF. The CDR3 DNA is TGTGCCAGCAGCTTAGCAGAAACTAGCGGGGCAGAGAATTGGTACCAAGAGACCCAGTACTTC. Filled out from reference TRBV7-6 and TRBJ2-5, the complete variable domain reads GAGVSQSPRYKVTKRGQDVALRCDPISGHVSLYWYRQALGQGPEFLTYFNYEAQQDKSGLPNDRFSAERPEGSISTLTIQRTEQRDSAMYRCASSLAETSGAENWYQETQYFGPGTRLLVL.

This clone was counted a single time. The CDR3 is CASEGQVYGYTF. The CDR3 DNA is TGTGCCAGCGAAGGACAGGTCTATGGCTACACCTTC. The chain has TRBV2 and TRBJ1-2; 7 bases align to TRBD1. The CDR3 has 12 amino acids. Germline CDR1 reads SNHLY; CDR2 reads FYNNEI. V lost 8 bases to trimming and J lost 4 bases; unmatched junction nucleotides: 4.

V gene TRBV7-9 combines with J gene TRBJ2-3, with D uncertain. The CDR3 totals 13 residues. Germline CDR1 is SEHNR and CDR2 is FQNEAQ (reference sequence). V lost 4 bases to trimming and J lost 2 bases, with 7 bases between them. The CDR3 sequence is CASSSPDTDTQYF. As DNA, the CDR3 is TGTGCCAGCAGCTCTCCCGACACAGATACGCAGTATTTT.

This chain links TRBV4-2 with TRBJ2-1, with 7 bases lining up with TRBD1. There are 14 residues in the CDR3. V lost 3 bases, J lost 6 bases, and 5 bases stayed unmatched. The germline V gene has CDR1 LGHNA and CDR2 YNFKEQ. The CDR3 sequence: CASSQSPGGNEQFF. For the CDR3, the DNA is TGTGCCAGCAGCCAGTCCCCAGGGGGCAATGAGCAGTTCTTC.

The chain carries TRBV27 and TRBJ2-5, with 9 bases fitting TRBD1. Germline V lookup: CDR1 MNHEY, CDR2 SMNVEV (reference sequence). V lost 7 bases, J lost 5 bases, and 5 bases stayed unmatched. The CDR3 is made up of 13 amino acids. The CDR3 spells CASKQGAWETQYF. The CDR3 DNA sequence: TGTGCCAGCAAACAGGGGGCATGGGAGACCCAGTACTTC.

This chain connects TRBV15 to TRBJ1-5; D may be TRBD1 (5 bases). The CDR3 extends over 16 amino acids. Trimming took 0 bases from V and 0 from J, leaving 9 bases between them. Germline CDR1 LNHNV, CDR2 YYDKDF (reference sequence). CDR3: CATSRDFGHSNQPQHF. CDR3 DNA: TGTGCCACCAGCAGAGATTTTGGACATAGCAATCAGCCCCAGCATTTT.